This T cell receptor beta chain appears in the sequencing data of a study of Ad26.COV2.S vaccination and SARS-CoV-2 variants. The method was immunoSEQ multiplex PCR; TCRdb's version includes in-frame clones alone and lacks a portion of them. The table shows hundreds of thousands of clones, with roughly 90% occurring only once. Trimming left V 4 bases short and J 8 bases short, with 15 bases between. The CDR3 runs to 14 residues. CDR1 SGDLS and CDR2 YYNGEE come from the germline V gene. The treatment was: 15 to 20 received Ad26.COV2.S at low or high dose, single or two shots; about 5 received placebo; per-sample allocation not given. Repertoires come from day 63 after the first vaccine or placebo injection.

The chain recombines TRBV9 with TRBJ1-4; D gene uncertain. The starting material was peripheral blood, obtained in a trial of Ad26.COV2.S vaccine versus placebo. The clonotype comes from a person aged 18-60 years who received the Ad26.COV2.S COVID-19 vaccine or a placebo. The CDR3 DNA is TGTGCCAGCAGCAGTGGGGTGGAAGAGGAAAAACTGTTTTTT. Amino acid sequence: CASSSGVEEEKLFF.